The 13 T cell receptor beta chains below all came from one sample that was sequenced in a study of Graves' ophthalmopathy and Graves' hyperthyroidism. TCR beta CDR3 amplification used RNA transcripts. RT-PCR was first run with HTBI primers, then multiplex PCR in a second round. MiXCR, applied by TCRdb to the multiplex PCR reads, yields one record per CDR3 protein. Here the sample spans hundreds of thousands of distinct CDR3 sequences, under 25% being singletons. Material for sequencing was peripheral blood. The origin of the receptors is a woman aged 18-29 years with stable Graves' hyperthyroidism.

Remarks on this clonotype: This may be a read error: a much more frequent sequence differs by one nucleotide. The chain joins TRBV6-5 to TRBJ1-5, with D unresolved. Per the germline V gene, CDR1 is MNHEY and CDR2 is SVGAGI. The CDR3 is 15 residues long. V lost 2 bases to trimming and J lost 3 bases, with 11 bases between them. The CDR3 DNA reads TGTGCCAGCAGTTACACATACGGCAACAATCAGCCCCAGCATTTT. Translation: CASSYTYGNNQPQHF.

This clonotype was detected ten times or more. DNA for the CDR3: TGTGCCAGCGGTAGCAGGGGGGGATATAGCAATCAGCCCCAGCATTTT. It is translated as CASGSRGGYSNQPQHF. The V and J genes are TRBV6-1 and TRBJ1-5; 7 bases match TRBD1. CDR3 length equals 16 residues. Looked up from germline, CDR1 is MNHNS and CDR2 is SASEGT. V lost 8 bases to trimming and J lost 0 bases; unmatched junction nucleotides: 10.

This clonotype was detected ten times or more. The genes are TRBV6-1 and TRBJ1-6; TRBD1 might be the D (5 bases). This CDR3 has 14 amino acids. Per the germline V gene, CDR1 is MNHNS and CDR2 is SASEGT. Trimming shortened V by 7 bases and J by 9 bases, and 16 bases separated the two germline ends. The DNA for the CDR3 is TGTGCCAGCAATAGGAGGGGTTTTAGTTCACCCCTCCACTTT. It encodes CASNRRGFSSPLHF.

CDR3 loop: CASSLLRGARSEQYF. CDR3 DNA sequence: TGTGCCAGCAGCTTACTTAGGGGCGCTCGTTCCGAGCAGTACTTC. The gene calls are TRBV7-9 and TRBJ2-7, with TRBD1 as a possible D gene (5 bases). Deletions cut 2 bases from V and 6 bases from J, with 17 bases between. Germline CDR1 is SEHNR and CDR2 is FQNEAQ (reference sequence). This CDR3 contains 15 residues.

In this sample, this clonotype turned up many times. V gene TRBV30 combines with J gene TRBJ2-5, with 13 bases fitting TRBD2. The CDR3 extends over 14 amino acids. Trimming cost V 5 bases and J 4 bases; bases outside gene matches: 4. The V gene's germline CDR1 is GTSNPN and CDR2 SVGIG (reference sequence). The CDR3 region has the DNA TGTGCCTGGGGACTAGCGGGAGTGGGAGAGACCCAGTACTTC. This codes for CAWGLAGVGETQYF.

This clonotype was seen many times. This chain links TRBV13 with TRBJ2-7; 8 bases align to TRBD1. Germline CDR1 is PRHDT and CDR2 is FYEKMQ (reference sequence). CDR3 length equals 15 residues. With 4 bases clipped from V and 6 bases from J, the junction kept 11 bases outside the gene matches. CDR3 nucleotide sequence: TGTGCCAGCAGCTCCGGACAGGGCACCTTCGGCGAGCAGTACTTC. Amino acid sequence: CASSSGQGTFGEQYF.

This clonotype came up once. The V call is TRBV7-2, the J call TRBJ1-1; 7 nucleotides align to TRBD1. CDR3 length: 15 residues. In germline, CDR1 is SGHTA, CDR2 FQGNSA. The trim removed 0 bases at V and 7 bases at J, leaving 8 bases unmatched. The CDR3 region has the DNA TGTGCCAGCAGCTTAGCCCAGACAGGGAGGAATGAAGCTTTCTTT. It codes for CASSLAQTGRNEAFF. The whole variable domain, remainder taken from reference TRBV7-2 and TRBJ1-1, is GAGVSQSPSNKVTEKGKDVELRCDPISGHTALYWYRQSLGQGLEFLIYFQGNSAPDKSGLPSDRFSAERTGGSVSTLTIQRTQQEDSAVYLCASSLAQTGRNEAFFGQGTRLTVV.

The chain is built from TRBV6-2 or TRBV6-3 and TRBJ2-7; D uncertain. The CDR3 sequence is 14 residues long. V was cut by 0 bases and J by 2 bases, with 8 bases left in between. Germline V CDR1 and CDR2: MNHEY, SVGEGT. This CDR3 reads CASSYSAFTYEQYF. The CDR3 region has the DNA TGTGCCAGCAGTTACTCCGCTTTCACCTACGAGCAGTACTTC.

The rearrangement uses TRBV4-1 and TRBJ1-1, with 7 bases identical to TRBD1. There are 14 residues in the CDR3. V shed 0 bases and J 7 bases; nucleotides not matched to a gene: 5. Germline V gene lookup returns CDR1 MGHRA and CDR2 YSYEKL. CDR3 DNA sequence: TGCGCCAGCAGCCAAGATCGGGGGACAGTTGAAGCTTTCTTT. It is translated as CASSQDRGTVEAFF.

There are many counts of this clonotype. The chain is built from TRBV6-5 and TRBJ1-6, with D hard to call. CDR1 is MNHEY, CDR2 SVGAGI, per germline. The CDR3 totals 16 residues. The ends were cut back, 2 bases at V and 9 bases at J, with 17 bases in the middle. The CDR3 is CASSYVSPNGPSPLHF. DNA of the CDR3: TGTGCCAGCAGTTACGTGTCTCCCAATGGCCCTTCACCCCTCCACTTT.

The table lists this clonotype with many counts. V and J are TRBV5-1 and TRBJ2-2; TRBD2 matches at 10 bases. The CDR3 runs to 17 residues. The J segment lost 7 bases and the V segment lost 4 bases, leaving 13 bases of the junction unmatched. The germline gives CDR1 SGHRS, CDR2 YFSETQ. The CDR3 DNA reads as TGCGCCAGCAGCGTAGCGGTTACCGGGACTAGCGACGGGGAGCTGTTTTTT. Amino acid sequence: CASSVAVTGTSDGELFF.

The J gene is TRBJ1-1, the V gene TRBV20-1; D gene ambiguous. The CDR3 is 15 amino acids. V was shortened by 0 bases and J by 3 bases, with 14 bases between the two germline ends. The germline gives CDR1 DFQATT, CDR2 SNEGSKA (reference sequence). In DNA form, the CDR3 reads TGCAGTGCTAGAGATCCGTGGCAGTCGGACACTGAAGCTTTCTTT. Translated, it gives CSARDPWQSDTEAFF.

This clonotype was recorded at least ten times. The V gene is TRBV12-5, the J gene TRBJ2-7; no clear D gene. The CDR3 contains 10 residues. Per germline, CDR1 LGHNT and CDR2 FRNRAP. V lost 2 bases to trimming and J lost 6 bases, with 2 bases between them. The CDR3 coding sequence is TGTGCTAGTGGTTTGCCCGAGCAGTACTTC. Amino acid sequence: CASGLPEQYF.